Listed below are T cell receptor beta chains from one sample, sequenced in a study of a mutant IDH1 vaccine in newly diagnosed glioma. The method was immunoSEQ multiplex PCR; TCRdb's version includes in-frame clones alone and lacks a portion of them. The data contain 25,000 to 30,000 clones, around 83% of them singletons. The antigens for these receptors are not known. The sequenced sample was PBMCs, obtained from a glioma patient whose treatment included an IDH1 peptide vaccine. These receptors were taken from a young woman with glioma. Each CDR3 is given with its conserved first and last residue. The D gene is left open where the match is weak. Only some rows state a clone size, as once, few, many or a class for expanded clones.

TRBV12-5	.	once	TRBJ1-5	CASGLDQPQHF	TGTGCTAGTGGTTTGGATCAGCCCCAGCATTTT
TRBV5-1	TRBD1	.	TRBJ1-1	CASSSSTGPITEAFF	TGCGCCAGCAGCTCCTCGACAGGGCCTATCACTGAAGCTTTCTTT
TRBV6-5	.	.	TRBJ1-2	CASSYNSGGYTF	TGTGCCAGCAGTTATAACAGTGGCGGCTACACCTTC
TRBV11-2	TRBD1	.	TRBJ1-5	CASSLGQGSQPQHF	TGTGCCAGCAGCTTAGGACAGGGAAGTCAGCCCCAGCATTTT
TRBV29-1	TRBD1	.	TRBJ2-1	CSVEGDRGHNEQFF	TGCAGCGTTGAGGGGGACAGGGGTCACAATGAGCAGTTCTTC
TRBV5-1	TRBD1	.	TRBJ2-3	CASRSGQGTDTQYF	TGCGCCAGCAGATCTGGACAGGGCACAGATACGCAGTATTTT
TRBV6-6	.	.	TRBJ2-7	CASSYSRGTLYEQYF	TGTGCCAGCAGTTACTCGAGGGGGACTCTCTACGAGCAGTACTTC
TRBV6-1	.	.	TRBJ1-2	CASSSAYGYTF	TGTGCCAGCAGTTCCGCCTATGGCTACACCTTC
TRBV5-4	TRBD1	.	TRBJ1-6	CASSSPTGQNSPLHF	TGTGCCAGCAGCTCACCGACAGGGCAGAATTCACCCCTCCACTTT
TRBV6-6	.	.	TRBJ1-3	CASSYFYGSGNTIYF	TGTGCCAGCAGTTACTTTTACGGCTCTGGAAACACCATATATTTT
TRBV18	TRBD1	medium-sized	TRBJ1-5	CASSPDRGGNQPQHF	TGTGCCAGCTCACCGGACAGGGGAGGCAATCAGCCCCAGCATTTT
TRBV15	.	.	TRBJ1-2	CATSRDDTVTGYTF	TGTGCCACCAGCAGAGATGACACGGTGACCGGCTACACCTTC
TRBV5-4	TRBD1	few	TRBJ1-2	CASSLVKGAYGYTF	TGTGCCAGCAGCTTGGTAAAGGGGGCCTATGGCTACACCTTC
TRBV7-9	.	.	TRBJ2-7	CASSRDAHYEQYF	TGTGCCAGCAGCCGGGATGCCCACTACGAGCAGTACTTC
TRBV18	.	few	TRBJ2-1	CASSTTYNEQFF	TGTGCCAGCTCAACAACCTACAATGAGCAGTTCTTC
TRBV6-1	TRBD2	.	TRBJ2-1	CASSERLAGGLRSNEQFF	TGTGCCAGCAGTGAGAGACTAGCGGGGGGCTTGCGATCAAATGAGCAGTTCTTC
TRBV13	TRBD1	.	TRBJ2-7	CASSLGGTGGYEQYF	TGTGCCAGCAGCTTAGGTGGAACAGGGGGTTATGAGCAGTACTTC
TRBV7-2	.	.	TRBJ1-5	CASSFRVSQPQHF	TGTGCCAGCAGCTTCAGGGTTAGCCAGCCCCAGCATTTT
TRBV6-1	.	.	TRBJ1-1	CASSEGRSTEAFF	TGTGCCAGCAGTGAGGGTAGGAGCACTGAAGCTTTCTTT
TRBV4-1	.	.	TRBJ1-2	CASCRGRDSADYGYTF	TGCGCCAGTTGTCGGGGGCGCGACTCCGCTGACTATGGCTACACCTTC
TRBV6-1	.	.	TRBJ1-1	CASSEARLGQEAFF	TGTGCCAGCAGTGAAGCGAGGTTAGGGCAGGAAGCTTTCTTT
TRBV18	.	.	TRBJ2-7	CASSPGQGVYEQYF	TGTGCCAGCTCACCGGGGCAGGGAGTCTACGAGCAGTACTTC
TRBV30	TRBD1	.	TRBJ1-6	CAWTGQGGNSPLHF	TGTGCCTGGACAGGACAGGGAGGTAATTCACCCCTCCACTTT
TRBV29-1	.	once	TRBJ2-7	CSAQWNTYEQYF	TGCAGCGCTCAGTGGAATACCTACGAGCAGTACTTC
TRBV2	.	.	TRBJ1-1	CASTGPRTRPNTEAFF	TGTGCCAGCACCGGGCCGAGGACACGTCCGAACACTGAAGCTTTCTTT
TRBV7-9	.	few	TRBJ1-2	CASSREHVDGYTF	TGTGCCAGCAGCAGGGAGCATGTAGATGGCTACACCTTC
TRBV7-9	TRBD1	.	TRBJ1-6	CASSLVLPGTGVSPLHF	TGTGCCAGCAGCTTAGTTCTCCCCGGGACAGGGGTTTCACCCCTCCACTTT
TRBV4-2	TRBD1	.	TRBJ1-2	CASSQAKTGPYGYTF	TGTGCCAGCAGCCAAGCCAAGACAGGGCCCTATGGCTACACCTTC
TRBV7-2	.	few	TRBJ1-1	CASSLGQRAFF	TGTGCCAGCAGCTTAGGACAGAGAGCTTTCTTT
TRBV4-1	.	.	TRBJ1-4	CASSHKILFGGGEKLFF	TGCGCCAGCAGCCACAAAATCCTCTTCGGTGGGGGGGAAAAACTGTTTTTT
TRBV5-8	TRBD1	.	TRBJ1-6	CASSLGQGNSPLHF	TGTGCCAGCAGCTTGGGACAGGGTAATTCACCCCTCCACTTT
TRBV19	.	.	TRBJ1-2	CASSMGGSAYGYTF	TGTGCCAGTAGTATGGGAGGGTCAGCATATGGCTACACCTTC
TRBV6-1	.	.	TRBJ2-7	CASSDEGGSYEQYF	TGTGCCAGCAGTGATGAGGGGGGGTCCTACGAGCAGTACTTC
TRBV15	.	.	TRBJ1-1	CATSSRTAFREAFF	TGTGCCACCAGCAGTAGAACAGCGTTCCGGGAAGCTTTCTTT
TRBV9	.	once	TRBJ2-6	CASSFPSGANVLTF	TGTGCCAGCAGCTTCCCCTCTGGGGCCAACGTCCTGACTTTC
TRBV5-1	.	few	TRBJ1-4	CASSLKGRDEKLFF	TGCGCCAGCAGCTTGAAGGGAAGGGATGAAAAACTGTTTTTT